The TCR beta chain described here comes from a study of OX40 agonist ivuxolimab in advanced cancers. Study overall: Patients achieving partial responses numbered three: one hepatocellular carcinoma case and two cutaneous melanoma cases.

Sequencing used immunoSEQ multiplex PCR; TCRdb keeps in-frame clones, though not all of them. The sample consists of approximately 70,000 clones, around 85% of them appearing once. This clone was counted once. Trimming took 4 bases from V and 3 from J; bases not matched to a gene: 2. Germline assignment: CDR1 SEHNR and CDR2 FQNEAQ (reference sequence). CDR3 length: 13 amino acids. The rearrangement joins TRBV7-9 to TRBJ1-2, with 7 bases aligning to TRBD1. Source: CD4+ or CD8+ T cells sorted from blood, taken in a trial of the OX40 agonist ivuxolimab. This TCR derives from an adult with an advanced solid tumor such as melanoma, head and neck, liver or kidney cancer. CDR3 region: CASSSGQYYGYTF. As DNA, the CDR3 is TGTGCCAGCAGCTCGGGACAGTACTATGGCTACACCTTC.